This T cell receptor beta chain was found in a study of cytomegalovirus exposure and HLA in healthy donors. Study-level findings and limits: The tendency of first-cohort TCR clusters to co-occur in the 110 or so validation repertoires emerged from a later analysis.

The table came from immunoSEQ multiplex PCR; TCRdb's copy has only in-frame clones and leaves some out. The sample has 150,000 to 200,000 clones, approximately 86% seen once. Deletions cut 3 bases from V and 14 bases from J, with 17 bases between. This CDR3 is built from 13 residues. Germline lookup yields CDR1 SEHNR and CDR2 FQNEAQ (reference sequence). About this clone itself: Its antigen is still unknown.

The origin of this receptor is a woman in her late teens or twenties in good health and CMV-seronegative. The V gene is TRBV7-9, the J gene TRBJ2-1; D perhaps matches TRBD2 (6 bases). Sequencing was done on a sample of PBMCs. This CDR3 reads CASSFDTGTPEFF. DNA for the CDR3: TGTGCCAGCAGCTTCGATACCGGGACTCCCGAGTTCTTC.